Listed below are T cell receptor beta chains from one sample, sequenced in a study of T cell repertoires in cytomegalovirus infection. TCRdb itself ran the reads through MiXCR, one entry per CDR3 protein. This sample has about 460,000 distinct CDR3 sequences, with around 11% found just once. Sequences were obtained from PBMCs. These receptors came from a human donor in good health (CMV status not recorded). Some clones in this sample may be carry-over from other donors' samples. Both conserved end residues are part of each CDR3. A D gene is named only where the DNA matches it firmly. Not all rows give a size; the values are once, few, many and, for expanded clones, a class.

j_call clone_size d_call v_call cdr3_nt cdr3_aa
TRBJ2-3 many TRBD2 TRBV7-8 TGTGCCAGTCTAACTAGCGCCCCTAGCACAGATACGCAGTATTTT CASLTSAPSTDTQYF
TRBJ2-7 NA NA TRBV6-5 TGTGCCAGCAGGGGAGGTTATTACTACGAGCAGTACTTC CASRGGYYYEQYF
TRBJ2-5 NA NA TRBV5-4 TGTGCCAGCAGCGCGCCTCTAGGCCAAGAGACCCAGTACTTC CASSAPLGQETQYF
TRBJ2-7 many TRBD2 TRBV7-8 TGTGCCAGCAGCTTAGCGAGCGCGGGAGGGGGCGAGCAGTACTTC CASSLASAGGGEQYF
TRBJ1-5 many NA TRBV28 TGTGCCAGCAGTCCCCTTGGGGTCGTAAATCAGCCCCAGCATTTT CASSPLGVVNQPQHF
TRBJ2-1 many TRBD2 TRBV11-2 TGTGCCAGCAGCACAATGGGAGGGCCAAACAATGAGCAGTTCTTC CASSTMGGPNNEQFF
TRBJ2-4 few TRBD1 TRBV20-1 TGCAGTGCTATCCTGACAGGGAGAGGAGACATTCAGTACTTC CSAILTGRGDIQYF
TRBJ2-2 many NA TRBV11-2 TGTGCCAGCAGCTTGAATCCTTCTAACGGGGAGCTGTTTTTT CASSLNPSNGELFF
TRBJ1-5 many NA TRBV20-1 TGCAGTGCTCCGTACAGTAGCAATCAGCCCCAGCATTTT CSAPYSSNQPQHF
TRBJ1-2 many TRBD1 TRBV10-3 TGTGCCATCAGTGAACAGGGGAATCTTGGCTACACCTTC CAISEQGNLGYTF
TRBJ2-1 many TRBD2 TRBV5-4 TGTGCCAGCAGCCGGGGGGCTAGCGGGGGGGACTCCTACAATGAGCAGTTCTTC CASSRGASGGDSYNEQFF
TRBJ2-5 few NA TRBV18 TGTGCCAGCTCACCAAGCCCAGGGAAAGAGACCCAGTACTTC CASSPSPGKETQYF
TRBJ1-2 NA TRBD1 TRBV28 TGTGCCAGCAGGGACAGGGGGGGCTATGGCTACACCTTC CASRDRGGYGYTF
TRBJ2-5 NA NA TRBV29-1 TGCAGCGTTGAACGGATCCTTGTTAAAGAGACCCAGTACTTC CSVERILVKETQYF
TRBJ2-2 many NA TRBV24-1 TGTGCCACCAGTAAATTGTCAGATAACACCGGGGAGCTGTTTTTT CATSKLSDNTGELFF
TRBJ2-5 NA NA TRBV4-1 TGCGCCAGCAGCCAACCGGGACGCCCCCAAGAGACCCAGTACTTC CASSQPGRPQETQYF
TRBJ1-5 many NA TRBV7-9 TGTGCCAGCAGCTTAGGAGAAGGGTTTCAGCCCCAGCATTTT CASSLGEGFQPQHF
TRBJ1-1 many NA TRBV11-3 TGTGCCAGCAGCTTAGATCGAGGGACTGAAGCTTTCTTT CASSLDRGTEAFF
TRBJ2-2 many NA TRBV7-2 TGTGCCAGCAGCTTCTTCGTGTTGAACACCGGGGAGCTGTTTTTT CASSFFVLNTGELFF
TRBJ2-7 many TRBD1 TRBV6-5 TGTGCCAGCAGTTATCCGGGACAGGGGTTGCACGAGCAGTACTTC CASSYPGQGLHEQYF
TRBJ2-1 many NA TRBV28 TGTGCCAGCAGTTCCGCGGGGGCCGTGGTGGATGAGCAGTTCTTC CASSSAGAVVDEQFF
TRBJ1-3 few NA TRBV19 TGTGCCAGTACGGAACAGTTTTCTTCAGGAAACACCATATATTTT CASTEQFSSGNTIYF
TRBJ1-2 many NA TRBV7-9 TGTGCCAGCAGCTTAGAAGGGGCGGATGGCTACACCTTC CASSLEGADGYTF